This T cell receptor beta chain was observed in a study of CXCR3-negative and CXCR3-positive naive CD8 T cells. By phenotype, naive CD8+ T cells were CD45RO-CCR7+CD27+CD95-. The study made its TRB cDNA libraries by 5' RACE, adding UMI labels. TCRdb reprocessed the 5' RACE reads and reports one entry per CDR3 protein, with no DNA. This sample's clone table lists some 68,000 distinct CDR3 sequences. As concerns this clonotype: Its antigen is unknown.

Study outcomes and limitations: Researchers report that CXCR3-positive naive cells carry more hydrophobic TRB CDR3s than CXCR3-negative naive cells. Comparably high diversity was seen in both naive subsets, and much lower diversity in memory CD8+ cells.

The CDR3 covers 15 residues. Germline V lookup: CDR1 SQVTM, CDR2 ANQGSEA. This TCR was sampled from a human donor in good health. Some clones in this sample may be carry-over from other donors' samples. The material sequenced was naive CXCR3+ CD8+ T cells from blood. Subset defined: CD45RO-CCR7+CD27+CD95- naive CD8+ T cells expressing CXCR3 (TNR3+). This chain joins TRBV29-1 and TRBJ2-2; TCRdb selects TRBD1, and the lack of DNA leaves this call unchecked. CDR3 sequence reads: CSAIIRDRDTGELFF.